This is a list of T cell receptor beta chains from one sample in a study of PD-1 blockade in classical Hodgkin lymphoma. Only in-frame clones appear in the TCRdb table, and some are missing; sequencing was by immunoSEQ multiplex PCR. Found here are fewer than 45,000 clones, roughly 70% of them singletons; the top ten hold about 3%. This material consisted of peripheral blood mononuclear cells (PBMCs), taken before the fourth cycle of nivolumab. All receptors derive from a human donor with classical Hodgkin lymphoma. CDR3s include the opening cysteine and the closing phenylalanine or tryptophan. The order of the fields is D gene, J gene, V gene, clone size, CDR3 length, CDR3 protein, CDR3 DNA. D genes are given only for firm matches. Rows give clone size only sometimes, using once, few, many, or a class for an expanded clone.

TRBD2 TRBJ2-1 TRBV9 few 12 CASNAGGVEQFF TGTGCCAGCAACGCGGGGGGCGTTGAGCAGTTCTTC
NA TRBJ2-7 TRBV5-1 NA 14 CASSLVGGQYEQYF TGCGCCAGCAGCTTGGTCGGGGGGCAGTACGAGCAGTACTTC
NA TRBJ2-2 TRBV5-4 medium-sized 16 CASSLARGANTGELFF TGTGCCAGCAGCTTGGCACGCGGAGCGAACACCGGGGAGCTGTTTTTT
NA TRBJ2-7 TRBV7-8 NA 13 CASSFSRGYEQYF TGTGCCAGCAGCTTTTCCCGGGGCTACGAGCAGTACTTC
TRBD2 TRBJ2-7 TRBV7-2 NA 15 CASRGGQAGSYEQYF TGTGCCAGCAGGGGAGGGCAAGCGGGCTCCTACGAGCAGTACTTC
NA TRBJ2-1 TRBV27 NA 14 CASSVEGPYNEQFF TGTGCCAGCAGTGTGGAAGGGCCTTACAATGAGCAGTTCTTC
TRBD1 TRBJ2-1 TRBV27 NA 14 CASSLETGGNEQFF TGTGCCAGCAGTTTAGAGACAGGGGGGAATGAGCAGTTCTTC
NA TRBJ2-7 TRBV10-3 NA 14 CAIRQGGDSYEQYF TGTGCCATCAGGCAGGGGGGGGACTCCTACGAGCAGTACTTC
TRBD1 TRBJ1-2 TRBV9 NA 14 CASSEGTGVPGYTF TGTGCCAGCAGCGAAGGAACAGGGGTTCCTGGCTACACCTTC
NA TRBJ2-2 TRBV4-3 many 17 CASSQEGGVRPTGELFF TGCGCCAGCAGCCAAGAAGGCGGGGTTAGGCCAACCGGGGAGCTGTTTTTT
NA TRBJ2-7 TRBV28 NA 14 CASSLRGDSLEQYF TGTGCCAGCAGTTTAAGGGGGGACTCCCTCGAGCAGTACTTC
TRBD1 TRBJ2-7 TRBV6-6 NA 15 CASSLYTTGNYEQYF TGTGCCAGCAGTCTTTATACGACAGGGAACTACGAGCAGTACTTC
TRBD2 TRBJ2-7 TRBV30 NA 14 CAWSVSSGSYEQYF TGTGCCTGGAGTGTATCTAGCGGATCCTACGAGCAGTACTTC
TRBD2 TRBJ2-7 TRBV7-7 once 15 CASSLGEGLSYEQYF TGTGCCAGCAGCTTGGGGGAGGGGCTGTCCTACGAGCAGTACTTC
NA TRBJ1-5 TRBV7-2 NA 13 CASSFGTQQPQHF TGTGCCAGCAGCTTTGGGACACAGCAGCCCCAGCATTTT
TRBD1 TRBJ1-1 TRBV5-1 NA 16 CASSSGQTFMNTEAFF TGCGCCAGCTCATCGGGACAGACTTTCATGAACACTGAAGCTTTCTTT
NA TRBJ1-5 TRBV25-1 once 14 CASSPLHNNQPQHF TGTGCCAGCAGTCCCCTTCATAACAATCAGCCCCAGCATTTT